Below, 32 T cell receptor beta chains from the same sample are listed, as sequenced in a study of T cells of healthy individuals. TCRdb re-called the 5' RACE reads with MiXCR, one entry per CDR3 protein. The data hold 65,000 to 90,000 distinct CDR3 sequences, with roughly 5% observed a single time. These receptors were taken from a female donor in good health.

This clonotype was detected many times. The chain combines TRBV6-2 or TRBV6-3 with TRBJ1-6; 7 bases agree with TRBD1. V trimming: 7 bases; J trimming: 10 bases; junction bases outside the gene matches: 13. There are 15 residues in the CDR3. The germline V gene has CDR1 MNHEY and CDR2 SVGEGT. In nucleotides, the CDR3 is TGTGCCAGCAAGAGATCGGGACAGTCTCTCTCACCCCTCCACTTT. Its protein is CASKRSGQSLSPLHF.

The sample holds a few counts of this clonotype. The chain uses TRBV25-1 and TRBJ1-2; D remains ambiguous. With 6 bases removed from V and 5 bases from J, the gap between germline ends came to 16 bases. Germline assignment: CDR1 MGHDK and CDR2 SYGVNS. The CDR3 consists of 14 residues. CDR3: CASRSDGGLYGYTF. CDR3 in DNA: TGTGCCAGCAGATCGGACGGTGGACTTTATGGCTACACCTTC.

This clonotype was detected ten times or more. This CDR3 reads CSGEDSHPWGEQFF. In DNA, the CDR3 is TGCAGCGGGGAGGACAGTCACCCTTGGGGTGAGCAGTTCTTC. V gene TRBV29-1 combines with J gene TRBJ2-1; D may correspond to TRBD1 or TRBD2 (6 bases each). Germline CDR1 SQVTM, CDR2 ANQGSEA. Trimming removed 7 bases at V and 9 bases at J, with 22 bases between. The length of the CDR3 is 14 residues.

This clonotype was seen repeatedly, ten times or more. This rearrangement joins TRBV5-6 to TRBJ2-1, with D perhaps TRBD2 (5 bases). CDR1 SGHDT and CDR2 YYEEEE come from the germline V gene. The CDR3 loop spans 16 amino acids. Deletions cut 4 bases from V and 8 bases from J, with 22 bases between. CDR3 bases: TGTGCCAGCAGCATATTAGCGCTCCTGAGAGCCGATGAGCAGTTCTTC. As protein: CASSILALLRADEQFF.

The chain combines TRBV7-8 with TRBJ2-7; 7 bases line up with TRBD1. Germline V gene data show CDR1 as SGHVS and CDR2 as FQNEAQ. The CDR3 runs 15 residues. Germline trimming cut 3 bases from V and 9 bases from J; bases unmatched to any gene: 14. CDR3 coding DNA: TGTGCCAGCAGCTTGGGACAGCAGACCCCTACGAGGCAGTACTTC. Its protein product is CASSLGQQTPTRQYF. Variable domain in full (rest from reference TRBV7-8 and TRBJ2-7): GAGVSQSPRYKVAKRGQDVALRCDPISGHVSLFWYQQALGQGPEFLTYFQNEAQLDKSGLPSDRFFAERPEGSVSTLKIQRTQQEDSAVYLCASSLGQQTPTRQYFGPGTRLTVT.

This clonotype was seen many times. The genes are TRBV7-8 and TRBJ1-4, with unresolved D. The CDR3 has 14 residues. With 5 bases removed from V and 7 bases from J, the gap between germline ends came to 14 bases. CDR1 and CDR2 (germline): SGHVS, FQNEAQ. CDR3 sequence: CASSPGRAGEKLFF. CDR3 nucleotide sequence: TGTGCCAGCAGCCCAGGAAGAGCAGGTGAAAAACTGTTTTTT.

Ten or more counts support this clonotype. The J gene is TRBJ1-2, the V gene TRBV20-1; 8 positions match TRBD1. Per germline, CDR1 DFQATT and CDR2 SNEGSKA (reference sequence). This CDR3 comprises 13 residues. J gave up 4 bases and V 3 bases, and 4 bases lay outside the gene matches. The CDR3 is CSARGDRSYGYTF. Written as DNA, the CDR3 is TGCAGTGCTAGGGGGGACAGGTCCTATGGCTACACCTTC.

This clonotype was seen at least ten times. The chain has TRBV29-1 and TRBJ1-1; the match to TRBD1 covers 10 bases. V lost 6 bases, J lost 5 bases, and 15 bases stayed unmatched. Per the germline V gene, CDR1 is SQVTM and CDR2 is ANQGSEA. This CDR3 comprises 16 residues. CDR3 amino acids: CSVGGRDRGANTEAFF. The CDR3 DNA sequence: TGCAGCGTAGGGGGGAGGGACAGGGGCGCAAATACTGAAGCTTTCTTT.

This clonotype was counted a few times. J is TRBJ1-1 and V is TRBV7-3, with D unclear. In germline, CDR1 is SGHTA, CDR2 FQGTGA. The CDR3 runs to 13 residues. V lost 0 bases and J 5 bases, leaving 7 bases between the germline ends. The CDR3: CASSLTGMTEAFF. The CDR3 region has the DNA TGTGCCAGCAGCTTAACAGGGATGACTGAAGCTTTCTTT.

This clonotype was found many times. This chain joins TRBV13 and TRBJ1-1; D unresolved. The V gene's germline CDR1 is PRHDT and CDR2 FYEKMQ (reference sequence). Trimming took off 5 bases at V and 0 bases at J, with 13 bases between the two ends. The CDR3 length is 15 residues. CDR3 nucleotides: TGTGCCAGCAGCCCCGTCACTCGTCTGAACACTGAAGCTTTCTTT. It translates to CASSPVTRLNTEAFF.

Ten or more counts support this clonotype. V usage is TRBV2 and J usage is TRBJ2-3; 11 nucleotides line up with TRBD2. CDR3 length equals 15 residues. Losses at the gene ends were 7 bases for V and 4 bases for J; bases not matched to a gene: 7. Per the germline V gene, CDR1 is SNHLY and CDR2 is FYNNEI. The CDR3 is CASTYTSGSADTQYF. CDR3 bases: TGTGCCAGCACTTACACTAGCGGGAGTGCAGATACGCAGTATTTT.

This clonotype was seen a handful of times. The rearrangement joins TRBV7-9 to TRBJ2-4; D may match TRBD1 or TRBD2 (7 bases each). CDR1 and CDR2 (germline): SEHNR, FQNEAQ (reference sequence). The CDR3 sequence is 17 residues long. V lost 2 bases, J lost 3 bases, and 17 bases lay in between. For the CDR3, the DNA is TGTGCCAGCAGCTTATTGGAACAGGGGAGGGACAAAAACATTCAGTACTTC. This encodes CASSLLEQGRDKNIQYF.

This clonotype was found a few times. The rearrangement joins TRBV14 to TRBJ2-4, with D possibly matching TRBD1 (6 bases). Germline V CDR1 and CDR2: SGHDN, FVKESK. The V gene lost 2 bases and the J gene lost 8 bases, with 22 bases spanning the gap. The CDR3 consists of 17 residues. CDR3 sequence reads: CASSQRRGTGVLDIQYF. In DNA form, the CDR3 reads TGTGCCAGCAGCCAACGAAGGGGGACCGGGGTACTAGACATTCAGTACTTC.

This clonotype showed up many times. The CDR3 region has the DNA TGTGCCAGCAGCTCACCGGGGAACACTGAAGCTTTCTTT. This translates into CASSSPGNTEAFF. The chain is built from TRBV7-2 and TRBJ1-1; D is ambiguous. The CDR3 extends over 13 amino acids. Trimming took off 4 bases at V and 1 base at J, with 7 bases between the two ends. CDR1 is SGHTA and CDR2 is FQGNSA in the germline V gene.

This clonotype appeared many times. V usage is TRBV6-2 or TRBV6-3 and J usage is TRBJ2-3; no clear D. The CDR3 runs to 11 residues. Trimming shortened V by 5 bases and J by 4 bases, and 4 bases separated the two germline ends. Germline V gene lookup returns CDR1 MNHEY and CDR2 SVGEGT. Here the CDR3 reads CASSAADTQYF. The CDR3 DNA is TGTGCCAGCAGTGCCGCAGATACGCAGTATTTT.

This clonotype was seen ten or more times. V usage is TRBV7-2 and J usage is TRBJ1-2; 7 bases are shared with TRBD1. J lost 7 bases, V lost 4 bases, and 6 bases had no gene match. The CDR3 sequence is 13 residues long. Looked up from germline, CDR1 is SGHTA and CDR2 is FQGNSA. This chain's CDR3 is CASSSMTGSGYTF. In nucleotides, the CDR3 is TGTGCCAGCAGCTCAATGACAGGGAGTGGCTACACCTTC.

At least ten counts were recorded for this clonotype. The chain is built from TRBV12-3 or TRBV12-4 and TRBJ1-6, with D possibly matching TRBD1 (6 bases). Trimming took 6 bases from V and 8 from J, leaving 17 bases between them. The CDR3 is made up of 15 amino acids. The CDR3 sequence is CASSSDGGRHSPLHF. The CDR3 region has the DNA TGTGCCAGCAGCTCCGATGGGGGCAGACATTCACCCCTCCACTTT.

This clonotype was found a few times. The rearrangement links TRBV12-5 to TRBJ2-1, with TRBD2 matching 7 bases. The CDR3 is 15 amino acids. Germline loops: CDR1 LGHNT, CDR2 FRNRAP. With 0 bases clipped from V and 9 bases from J, the junction kept 8 bases outside the gene matches. CDR3 nucleotides: TGTGCTAGTGGTTTGGTACCGCGGGGGAGGACTGAGCAGTTCTTC. Its translation is CASGLVPRGRTEQFF.

This clonotype has ten or more counts. The chain has TRBV20-1 and TRBJ1-1; 7 positions agree with TRBD1. Germline V gives CDR1 DFQATT, CDR2 SNEGSKA (reference sequence). CDR3 length equals 16 residues. V trimming: 5 bases; J trimming: 0 bases; junction bases outside the gene matches: 12. CDR3 DNA sequence: TGCAGTGCTCCCGTGACAGGGTCGGGGCTGAACACTGAAGCTTTCTTT. Translation gives CSAPVTGSGLNTEAFF.

V is TRBV4-1 and J is TRBJ2-3, with 9 bases lining up with TRBD2. The V gene's germline CDR1 is MGHRA and CDR2 YSYEKL. This CDR3 spans 18 amino acids. V lost 4 bases and J lost 5; bases outside the gene matches: 16. The CDR3 protein is CASSPTPPGTSSRDTQYF. DNA of the CDR3: TGCGCCAGCAGCCCCACCCCCCCCGGGACTAGCAGTAGAGATACGCAGTATTTT.

This clonotype appeared many times. V and J are TRBV20-1 and TRBJ2-1; D is perhaps TRBD2 (5 bases). This CDR3 region has 15 residues. V was trimmed by 0 bases and J by 6 bases, leaving 15 bases between them. Germline CDR1 DFQATT, CDR2 SNEGSKA (reference sequence). For the CDR3, the DNA is TGCAGTGCTAGAGAGTCTAGCATAGACACCAATGAGCAGTTCTTC. This gives the protein CSARESSIDTNEQFF.

This clonotype was detected ten times or more. This chain uses TRBV6-2 or TRBV6-3 with TRBJ2-1, with TRBD2 matching over 10 bases. V lost 6 bases, J lost 7 bases, and 18 bases stayed unmatched. The CDR3 consists of 18 residues. Germline assignment: CDR1 MNHEY and CDR2 SVGEGT. In nucleotides, the CDR3 is TGTGCCAGCAGCCCACTCGGTCGAGCGGGAGGGCGATTGAATGAGCAGTTCTTC. Translation: CASSPLGRAGGRLNEQFF.

This clonotype has at least ten counts. The chain is built from TRBV29-1 and TRBJ1-4; D unresolved. Per the germline V gene, CDR1 is SQVTM and CDR2 is ANQGSEA. The CDR3 is 11 amino acids. For the CDR3, the DNA is TGCAGTGTCGGGACTAATGAAAAACTGTTTTTT. This sequence encodes CSVGTNEKLFF.

This clonotype came up many times. The V call is TRBV6-2 or TRBV6-3, the J call TRBJ2-7; 7 bases are shared with TRBD1. The germline gives CDR1 MNHEY, CDR2 SVGEGT. The CDR3 is 15 amino acids. With 2 bases clipped from V and 0 bases from J, the junction kept 4 bases outside the gene matches. The CDR3: CASSYEGQLSYEQYF. In nucleotides, the CDR3 is TGTGCCAGCAGTTACGAGGGACAGCTCTCCTACGAGCAGTACTTC.

This clonotype has ten or more counts. V usage is TRBV4-1 and J usage is TRBJ1-2; D remains ambiguous. CDR1 MGHRA and CDR2 YSYEKL come from the germline V gene. The V end was cut by 7 bases, the J end by 7 bases, with 28 bases between. There are 17 residues in the CDR3. The CDR3 DNA sequence: TGCGCCAGCACCCCTCGGAGACACCCCATCGAAGCGGCTGGCTACACCTTC. Encoded protein: CASTPRRHPIEAAGYTF.

This rearrangement joins TRBV12-3 or TRBV12-4 to TRBJ1-2; D is perhaps TRBD1 (6 bases). This CDR3 is 16 amino acids long. Trimming removed 5 bases at V and 2 bases at J, with 18 bases between. The CDR3 sequence is CASSQAGTGYNYGYTF. For the CDR3, the DNA is TGTGCCAGCAGTCAAGCCGGAACAGGGTACAACTATGGCTACACCTTC.

V usage is TRBV19 and J usage is TRBJ1-2; D not resolved. The length of the CDR3 is 13 residues. V lost 1 base and J lost 3, with 6 bases in between. Per germline, CDR1 LNHDA and CDR2 SQIVND (reference sequence). The CDR3 DNA is TGTGCCAGTAGTATAGTTGGGCACTATGGCTACACCTTC. As protein: CASSIVGHYGYTF.

This clonotype has more than one count but fewer than ten. CDR3 sequence reads: CASTDLSSGANVLTF. DNA of the CDR3: TGTGCCAGTACCGACCTGAGCTCTGGGGCCAACGTCCTGACTTTC. The V and J genes are TRBV19 and TRBJ2-6; no firm D call. CDR3 size: 15 residues. V dropped 7 bases and J dropped 0 bases, with 10 bases sitting between them. Germline V gives CDR1 LNHDA, CDR2 SQIVND (reference sequence).

This clonotype has more than one count but fewer than ten. This sequence joins TRBV7-2 and TRBJ2-2, with 8 bases that match TRBD2. V lost 6 bases, J lost 4 bases, and 10 bases stayed unmatched. CDR1 is SGHTA and CDR2 is FQGNSA in the germline V gene. The CDR3 contains 16 residues. CDR3 sequence reads: CASRLATGGGTGELFF. CDR3 coding DNA: TGTGCCAGCAGGCTGGCAACGGGGGGGGGCACCGGGGAGCTGTTTTTT.

The chain has TRBV6-2 or TRBV6-3 and TRBJ1-2; the D is unclear. The germline V gene encodes CDR1 MNHEY and CDR2 SVGEGT. With 6 bases removed from V and 2 bases from J, the gap between germline ends came to 7 bases. The CDR3 sequence is 12 residues long. The CDR3 loop reads CASSQSNYGYTF. In DNA, the CDR3 is TGTGCCAGCAGCCAATCGAACTATGGCTACACCTTC.

There are many counts of this clonotype. V is TRBV7-9 and J is TRBJ2-1; 10 bases line up with TRBD2. The germline CDR1 and CDR2 sequences are SEHNR and FQNEAQ (reference sequence). The CDR3 spans 15 residues. V lost 6 bases to trimming and J lost 9 bases; unmatched junction nucleotides: 11. The CDR3, as DNA: TGTGCCAGCAGACAAACTAGCGGGATTACGGCTGAGCAGTTCTTC. It codes for CASRQTSGITAEQFF.

This clonotype appeared many times. The chain uses TRBV24-1 and TRBJ2-2; 7 positions match TRBD1. The V gene's germline CDR1 is KGHDR and CDR2 SFDVKD. CDR3 length: 15 residues. The ends lost 9 bases at V and 1 base at J; junction bases unmatched: 7. The CDR3, as DNA: TGTGCCACCTCGCCGGGACAGAGGAACACCGGGGAGCTGTTTTTT. This gives the protein CATSPGQRNTGELFF.